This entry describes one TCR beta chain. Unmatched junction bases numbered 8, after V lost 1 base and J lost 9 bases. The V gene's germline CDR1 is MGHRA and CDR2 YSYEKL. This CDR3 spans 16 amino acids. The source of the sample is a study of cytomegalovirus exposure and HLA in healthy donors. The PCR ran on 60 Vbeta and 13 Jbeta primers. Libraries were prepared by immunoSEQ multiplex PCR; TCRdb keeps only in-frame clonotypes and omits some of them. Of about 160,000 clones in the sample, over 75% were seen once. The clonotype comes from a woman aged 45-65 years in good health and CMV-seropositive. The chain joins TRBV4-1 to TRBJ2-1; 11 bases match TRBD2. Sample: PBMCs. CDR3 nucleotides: TGCGCCAGCAGCCAAGTATTTAGCGGGGGGGCGGTTGAGCAGTTCTTC. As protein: CASSQVFSGGAVEQFF.